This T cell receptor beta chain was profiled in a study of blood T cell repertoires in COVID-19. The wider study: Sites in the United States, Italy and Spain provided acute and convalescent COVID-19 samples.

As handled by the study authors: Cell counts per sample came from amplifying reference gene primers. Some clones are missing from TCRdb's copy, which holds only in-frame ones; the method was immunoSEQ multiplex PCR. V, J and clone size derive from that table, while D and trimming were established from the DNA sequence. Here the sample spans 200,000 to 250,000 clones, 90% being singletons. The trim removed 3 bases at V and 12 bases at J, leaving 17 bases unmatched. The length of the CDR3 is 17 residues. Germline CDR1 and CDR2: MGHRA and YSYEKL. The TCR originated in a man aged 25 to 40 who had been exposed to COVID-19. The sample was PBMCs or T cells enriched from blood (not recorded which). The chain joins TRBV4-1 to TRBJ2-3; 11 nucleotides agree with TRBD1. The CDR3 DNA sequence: TGCGCCAGCAGCCAGGGCCAGGACAGGGGGCCCCCTCGTGCACAGTATTTT. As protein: CASSQGQDRGPPRAQYF.